A selection of T cell receptor beta chains follows, all from one sample in a study of cytomegalovirus exposure and HLA in healthy donors. Assay: immunoSEQ multiplex PCR; the TCRdb copy retains only in-frame clones and omits some. This sample yields roughly 190,000 clones, of which about four fifths are seen a single time; roughly 3% belongs to the top ten. The sample was PBMCs. These receptors were taken from a female donor in good health and CMV-seronegative. Each CDR3 is given with its conserved first and last residue. Each record gives: CDR3 protein, CDR3 DNA, CDR3 length, J gene, D gene, clone size, V gene. A D gene is named only where the DNA matches it firmly. Clone sizes are given selectively: once, few, many, or a class where the clone is expanded.

CDR3aa: CASSLLLAGGFYEQYF
CDR3nt: TGCGCCAGCAGCCTCTTACTAGCGGGAGGGTTCTACGAGCAGTACTTC
len: 16
j_gene: TRBJ2-7
d_gene: TRBD2
abundance: -
v_gene: TRBV4-1

CDR3aa: CASWAAGSYVGIQYF
CDR3nt: TGTGCCAGCTGGGCGGCAGGGTCATACGTAGGCATTCAGTACTTC
len: 15
j_gene: TRBJ2-4
d_gene: -
abundance: -
v_gene: TRBV27

CDR3aa: CASSPPGGNIQYF
CDR3nt: TGTGCCAGCAGTCCCCCGGGTGGAAACATTCAGTACTTC
len: 13
j_gene: TRBJ2-4
d_gene: -
abundance: -
v_gene: TRBV6-5

CDR3aa: CASSVAGGQPQHF
CDR3nt: TGTGCCAGCAGTGTCGCAGGGGGTCAGCCCCAGCATTTT
len: 13
j_gene: TRBJ1-5
d_gene: TRBD1
abundance: -
v_gene: TRBV6-1

CDR3aa: CASSYGTLYEQYF
CDR3nt: TGTGCCAGCAGTTACGGGACTCTCTACGAGCAGTACTTC
len: 13
j_gene: TRBJ2-7
d_gene: -
abundance: -
v_gene: TRBV6-5

CDR3aa: CSVQGADGYTF
CDR3nt: TGCAGCGTCCAGGGGGCGGATGGCTACACCTTC
len: 11
j_gene: TRBJ1-2
d_gene: TRBD1
abundance: -
v_gene: TRBV29-1

CDR3aa: CSGGDGNTIYF
CDR3nt: TGCAGCGGGGGGGACGGAAACACCATATATTTT
len: 11
j_gene: TRBJ1-3
d_gene: -
abundance: -
v_gene: TRBV29-1

CDR3aa: CASSLVNRDREETQYF
CDR3nt: TGTGCCAGCAGCTTAGTTAATAGGGACAGGGAAGAGACCCAGTACTTC
len: 16
j_gene: TRBJ2-5
d_gene: TRBD1
abundance: -
v_gene: TRBV7-2

CDR3aa: CASSLGGTAVSGNTIYF
CDR3nt: TGTGCCAGCAGCTTAGGCGGGACAGCCGTCTCTGGAAACACCATATATTTT
len: 17
j_gene: TRBJ1-3
d_gene: TRBD1
abundance: -
v_gene: TRBV13

CDR3aa: CASSETVGRTLSGYTF
CDR3nt: TGTGCCAGCAGTGAAACGGTTGGCAGGACATTATCTGGCTACACCTTC
len: 16
j_gene: TRBJ1-2
d_gene: -
abundance: -
v_gene: TRBV2

CDR3aa: CASSYRIYTGELFF
CDR3nt: TGTGCCAGCAGCTATAGAATCTACACCGGGGAGCTGTTTTTT
len: 14
j_gene: TRBJ2-2
d_gene: -
abundance: -
v_gene: TRBV7-2

CDR3aa: CSAIAGDTQYF
CDR3nt: TGCAGTGCTATCGCGGGGGATACGCAGTATTTT
len: 11
j_gene: TRBJ2-3
d_gene: -
abundance: -
v_gene: TRBV20-1

CDR3aa: CASSLFGSGGATSNQPQHF
CDR3nt: TGTGCCAGCAGTTTATTCGGATCAGGGGGCGCGACGAGCAATCAGCCCCAGCATTTT
len: 19
j_gene: TRBJ1-5
d_gene: TRBD1
abundance: -
v_gene: TRBV28

CDR3aa: CASVAGGSTDTQYF
CDR3nt: TGTGCCAGCGTAGCGGGAGGTAGCACAGATACGCAGTATTTT
len: 14
j_gene: TRBJ2-3
d_gene: TRBD2
abundance: few
v_gene: TRBV6-1

CDR3aa: CASSWGEVGYEQYF
CDR3nt: TGTGCCAGCAGCTGGGGGGAGGTGGGCTACGAGCAGTACTTC
len: 14
j_gene: TRBJ2-7
d_gene: -
abundance: -
v_gene: TRBV7-2

CDR3aa: CASQQGITQYF
CDR3nt: TGTGCCAGCCAACAGGGTATCACGCAGTATTTT
len: 11
j_gene: TRBJ2-3
d_gene: -
abundance: -
v_gene: TRBV6-1

CDR3aa: CASSQRQNTEAFF
CDR3nt: TGTGCCAGCAGCCAAAGACAGAACACTGAAGCTTTCTTT
len: 13
j_gene: TRBJ1-1
d_gene: -
abundance: few
v_gene: TRBV7-8

CDR3aa: CSSSLLAGEQFF
CDR3nt: TGTTCCAGCAGCCTACTAGCGGGTGAGCAGTTCTTC
len: 12
j_gene: TRBJ2-1
d_gene: TRBD2
abundance: -
v_gene: TRBV7-9

CDR3aa: CASSPIRTGELFF
CDR3nt: TGTGCCAGCAGCCCTATTCGGACCGGGGAGCTGTTTTTT
len: 13
j_gene: TRBJ2-2
d_gene: -
abundance: -
v_gene: TRBV2

CDR3aa: CASRSTENGYTF
CDR3nt: TGTGCCAGCAGGTCGACAGAGAATGGCTACACCTTC
len: 12
j_gene: TRBJ1-2
d_gene: -
abundance: -
v_gene: TRBV7-9

CDR3aa: CAWRLAGGGNEQFF
CDR3nt: TGTGCCTGGAGGCTAGCGGGAGGGGGCAATGAGCAGTTCTTC
len: 14
j_gene: TRBJ2-1
d_gene: TRBD2
abundance: -
v_gene: TRBV30

CDR3aa: CASSHYEGTGELFF
CDR3nt: TGTGCCAGCAGTCACTATGAGGGTACCGGGGAGCTGTTTTTT
len: 14
j_gene: TRBJ2-2
d_gene: -
abundance: -
v_gene: TRBV6-1

CDR3aa: CASSQGTSYEQYF
CDR3nt: TGCGCCAGCAGCCAAGGGACTAGCTACGAGCAGTACTTC
len: 13
j_gene: TRBJ2-7
d_gene: TRBD2
abundance: -
v_gene: TRBV4-1

CDR3aa: CASSSTYEQYF
CDR3nt: TGTGCCAGCAGTTCTACCTACGAGCAGTACTTC
len: 11
j_gene: TRBJ2-7
d_gene: -
abundance: -
v_gene: TRBV7-2

CDR3aa: CASTNRGIRQDTQYF
CDR3nt: TGTGCCAGCACTAACCGGGGGATAAGGCAAGATACGCAGTATTTT
len: 15
j_gene: TRBJ2-3
d_gene: -
abundance: once
v_gene: TRBV28

CDR3aa: CASSRGQGAGANVLTF
CDR3nt: TGTGCCAGCAGCAGGGGACAGGGGGCTGGGGCCAACGTCCTGACTTTC
len: 16
j_gene: TRBJ2-6
d_gene: TRBD1
abundance: -
v_gene: TRBV9

CDR3aa: CASSQGQGGTEAFF
CDR3nt: TGCGCCAGCAGCCAAGGACAGGGTGGGACTGAAGCTTTCTTT
len: 14
j_gene: TRBJ1-1
d_gene: TRBD1
abundance: few
v_gene: TRBV4-1

CDR3aa: CASSLIGDPDTQYF
CDR3nt: TGTGCCAGCAGTTTAATAGGGGATCCAGATACGCAGTATTTT
len: 14
j_gene: TRBJ2-3
d_gene: -
abundance: -
v_gene: TRBV27

CDR3aa: CASSPAGAAYEQYF
CDR3nt: TGTGCCAGCTCACCGGCGGGAGCGGCCTACGAGCAGTACTTC
len: 14
j_gene: TRBJ2-7
d_gene: TRBD2
abundance: -
v_gene: TRBV18

CDR3aa: CASSFGTGDMNTEAFF
CDR3nt: TGTGCCAGCAGCTTCGGGACAGGGGACATGAACACTGAAGCTTTCTTT
len: 16
j_gene: TRBJ1-1
d_gene: TRBD1
abundance: -
v_gene: TRBV5-6

CDR3aa: CASTTGSSGNTIYF
CDR3nt: TGTGCCAGCACGACAGGGTCCTCTGGAAACACCATATATTTT
len: 14
j_gene: TRBJ1-3
d_gene: TRBD1
abundance: -
v_gene: TRBV11-1

CDR3aa: CASSPLILNTGELFF
CDR3nt: TGTGCCAGCTCACCACTTATTTTGAACACCGGGGAGCTGTTTTTT
len: 15
j_gene: TRBJ2-2
d_gene: -
abundance: -
v_gene: TRBV18

CDR3aa: CASSTRGTAVYNEQFF
CDR3nt: TGTGCCAGCAGCACGAGAGGGACTGCGGTTTACAATGAGCAGTTCTTC
len: 16
j_gene: TRBJ2-1
d_gene: -
abundance: -
v_gene: TRBV11-1

CDR3aa: CASSRITGASTDTQYF
CDR3nt: TGTGCCAGCAGCCGCATTACAGGGGCCTCGACCGATACGCAGTATTTT
len: 16
j_gene: TRBJ2-3
d_gene: TRBD1
abundance: -
v_gene: TRBV14

CDR3aa: CASSALGEGPYNEQFF
CDR3nt: TGTGCCAGCAGCGCCCTGGGGGAGGGCCCCTACAATGAGCAGTTCTTC
len: 16
j_gene: TRBJ2-1
d_gene: TRBD2
abundance: -
v_gene: TRBV11-1

CDR3aa: CASSPRQGLNNEQFF
CDR3nt: TGCGCCAGCAGCCCACGACAGGGGCTCAACAATGAGCAGTTCTTC
len: 15
j_gene: TRBJ2-1
d_gene: TRBD1
abundance: -
v_gene: TRBV5-1

CDR3aa: CASRRDRAPHNSGANVLTF
CDR3nt: TGTGCCAGCAGGAGGGACAGGGCCCCCCATAACTCTGGGGCCAACGTCCTGACTTTC
len: 19
j_gene: TRBJ2-6
d_gene: TRBD1
abundance: -
v_gene: TRBV27

CDR3aa: CASSPRGNQPQHF
CDR3nt: TGTGCCAGTAGTCCCAGGGGCAATCAGCCCCAGCATTTT
len: 13
j_gene: TRBJ1-5
d_gene: -
abundance: -
v_gene: TRBV19

CDR3aa: CASSPTGTGELFF
CDR3nt: TGCGCCAGCAGCCCGACAGGGACCGGGGAGCTGTTTTTT
len: 13
j_gene: TRBJ2-2
d_gene: TRBD1
abundance: -
v_gene: TRBV5-1

CDR3aa: CSVWEGEAFF
CDR3nt: TGCAGCGTTTGGGAGGGTGAAGCTTTCTTT
len: 10
j_gene: TRBJ1-1
d_gene: -
abundance: -
v_gene: TRBV29-1

CDR3aa: CASSPGGSLTFF
CDR3nt: TGCGCCAGCAGCCCGGGGGGTAGTCTAACGTTTTTT
len: 12
j_gene: TRBJ1-4
d_gene: -
abundance: -
v_gene: TRBV5-1

CDR3aa: CSVGTASLGYTF
CDR3nt: TGCAGCGTCGGGACAGCCAGCTTGGGCTACACCTTC
len: 12
j_gene: TRBJ1-2
d_gene: TRBD1
abundance: -
v_gene: TRBV29-1

CDR3aa: CASSLKPRGAQGWGLSGANVLTF
CDR3nt: TGTGCCAGCAGCTTAAAGCCCCGGGGGGCGCAGGGGTGGGGACTCTCTGGGGCCAACGTCCTGACTTTC
len: 23
j_gene: TRBJ2-6
d_gene: -
abundance: -
v_gene: TRBV7-3

CDR3aa: CASSIGGTGSIEAFF
CDR3nt: TGTGCCAGCTCGATTGGCGGGACAGGTTCGATTGAAGCTTTCTTT
len: 15
j_gene: TRBJ1-1
d_gene: TRBD1
abundance: -
v_gene: TRBV6-1

CDR3aa: CASSKDPGTSRYEQYF
CDR3nt: TGTGCCAGCAGCAAAGACCCCGGGACTAGCCGCTACGAGCAGTACTTC
len: 16
j_gene: TRBJ2-7
d_gene: TRBD2
abundance: -
v_gene: TRBV11-3

CDR3aa: CASTPLFYEQYF
CDR3nt: TGTGCCAGCACCCCTTTATTTTACGAGCAGTACTTC
len: 12
j_gene: TRBJ2-7
d_gene: -
abundance: -
v_gene: TRBV6-4

CDR3aa: CASSFPPVSGANVLTF
CDR3nt: TGTGCCAGCAGCTTTCCCCCAGTCTCTGGGGCCAACGTCCTGACTTTC
len: 16
j_gene: TRBJ2-6
d_gene: -
abundance: -
v_gene: TRBV5-4

CDR3aa: CASSLKPGVEQYF
CDR3nt: TGTGCCAGCAGCCTCAAGCCGGGGGTCGAGCAGTACTTC
len: 13
j_gene: TRBJ2-7
d_gene: -
abundance: -
v_gene: TRBV5-6

CDR3aa: CASSEMTGNTQETQYF
CDR3nt: TGTGCCAGCAGTGAGATGACCGGGAACACCCAAGAGACCCAGTACTTC
len: 16
j_gene: TRBJ2-5
d_gene: -
abundance: -
v_gene: TRBV6-1

CDR3aa: CASSLALAGVTGELFF
CDR3nt: TGTGCCAGCAGCTTAGCACTAGCGGGGGTCACCGGGGAGCTGTTTTTT
len: 16
j_gene: TRBJ2-2
d_gene: TRBD2
abundance: few
v_gene: TRBV11-3

CDR3aa: CASSPGTLIYEQYF
CDR3nt: TGTGCCAGCAGCCCTGGGACACTGATCTACGAGCAGTACTTC
len: 14
j_gene: TRBJ2-7
d_gene: -
abundance: few
v_gene: TRBV5-5

CDR3aa: CASSFGQINEKLFF
CDR3nt: TGTGCCAGCAGCTTCGGACAGATTAATGAAAAACTGTTTTTT
len: 14
j_gene: TRBJ1-4
d_gene: -
abundance: few
v_gene: TRBV5-6

CDR3aa: CSVVGGQGTYEQYF
CDR3nt: TGCAGCGTTGTAGGGGGACAGGGTACCTACGAGCAGTACTTC
len: 14
j_gene: TRBJ2-7
d_gene: TRBD1
abundance: -
v_gene: TRBV29-1